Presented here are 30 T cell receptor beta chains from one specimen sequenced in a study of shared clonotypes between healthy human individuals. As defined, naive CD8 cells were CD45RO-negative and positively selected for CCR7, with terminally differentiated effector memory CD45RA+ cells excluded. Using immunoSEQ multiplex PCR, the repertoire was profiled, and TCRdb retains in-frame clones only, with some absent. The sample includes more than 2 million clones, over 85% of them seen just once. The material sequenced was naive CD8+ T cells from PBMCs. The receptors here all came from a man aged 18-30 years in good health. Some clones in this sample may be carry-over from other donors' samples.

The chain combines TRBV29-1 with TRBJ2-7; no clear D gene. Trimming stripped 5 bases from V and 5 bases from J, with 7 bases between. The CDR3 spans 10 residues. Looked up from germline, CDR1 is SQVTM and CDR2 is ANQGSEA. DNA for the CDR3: TGCAGCGTTAGACAAAACGAGCAGTACTTC. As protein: CSVRQNEQYF.

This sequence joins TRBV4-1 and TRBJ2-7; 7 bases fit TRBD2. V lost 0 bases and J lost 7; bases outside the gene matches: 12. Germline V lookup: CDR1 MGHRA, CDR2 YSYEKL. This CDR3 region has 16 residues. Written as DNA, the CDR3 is TGCGCCAGCAGCCAAGATGGGCTAGCGGTTGGGGGGGAGCAGTACTTC. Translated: CASSQDGLAVGGEQYF.

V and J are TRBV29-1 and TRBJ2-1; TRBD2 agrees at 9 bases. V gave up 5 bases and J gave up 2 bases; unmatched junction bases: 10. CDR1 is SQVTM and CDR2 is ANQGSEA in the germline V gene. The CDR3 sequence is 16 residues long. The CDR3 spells CSVIPGLAPPYNEQFF. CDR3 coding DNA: TGCAGCGTTATACCGGGACTAGCCCCTCCCTACAATGAGCAGTTCTTC.

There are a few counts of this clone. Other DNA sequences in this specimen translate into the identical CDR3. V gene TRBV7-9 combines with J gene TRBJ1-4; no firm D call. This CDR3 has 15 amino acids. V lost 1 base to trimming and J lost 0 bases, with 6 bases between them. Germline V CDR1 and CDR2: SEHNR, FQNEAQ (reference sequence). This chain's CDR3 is CASSLGTATNEKLFF. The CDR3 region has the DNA TGTGCCAGCAGCTTAGGTACGGCAACTAATGAAAAACTGTTTTTT.

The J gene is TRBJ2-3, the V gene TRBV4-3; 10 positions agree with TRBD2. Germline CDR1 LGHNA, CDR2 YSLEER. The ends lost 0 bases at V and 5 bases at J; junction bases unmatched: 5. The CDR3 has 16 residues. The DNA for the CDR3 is TGCGCCAGCAGCCAAGAAGGTTGGACTAGCGGAGATACGCAGTATTTT. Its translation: CASSQEGWTSGDTQYF.

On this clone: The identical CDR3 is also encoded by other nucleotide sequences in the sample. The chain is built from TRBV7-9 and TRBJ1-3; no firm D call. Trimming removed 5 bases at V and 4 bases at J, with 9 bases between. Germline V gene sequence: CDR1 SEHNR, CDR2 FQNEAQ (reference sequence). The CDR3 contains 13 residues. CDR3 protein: CASSPPSGNTIYF. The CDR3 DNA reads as TGTGCCAGCAGCCCACCCTCAGGAAACACCATATATTTT.

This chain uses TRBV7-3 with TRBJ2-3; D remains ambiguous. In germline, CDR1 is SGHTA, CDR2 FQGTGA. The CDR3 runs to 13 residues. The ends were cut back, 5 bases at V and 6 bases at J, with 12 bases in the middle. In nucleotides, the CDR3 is TGTGCCAGCAGCCCCCCGTTCGTGGATACGCAGTATTTT. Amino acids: CASSPPFVDTQYF.

The CDR3 reads CASSRSGGSYEQYF. The CDR3 region has the DNA TGTGCCAGTAGCCGAAGCGGGGGCTCCTACGAGCAGTACTTC. The V and J genes are TRBV19 and TRBJ2-7, with 8 bases matching TRBD2. The CDR3 totals 14 residues. Germline lookup yields CDR1 LNHDA and CDR2 SQIVND (reference sequence). The J segment lost 0 bases and the V segment lost 6 bases, leaving 4 bases of the junction unmatched.

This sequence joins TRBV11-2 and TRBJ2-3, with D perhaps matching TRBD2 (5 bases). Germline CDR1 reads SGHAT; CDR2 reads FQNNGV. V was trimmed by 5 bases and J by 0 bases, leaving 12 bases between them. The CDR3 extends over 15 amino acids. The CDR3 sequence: CASSPFRGSTDTQYF. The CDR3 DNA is TGTGCCAGCAGCCCCTTTCGAGGGAGCACAGATACGCAGTATTTT.

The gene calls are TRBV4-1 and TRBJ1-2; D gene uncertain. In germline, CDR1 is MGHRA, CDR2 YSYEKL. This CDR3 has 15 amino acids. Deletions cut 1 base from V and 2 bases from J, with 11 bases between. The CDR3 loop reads CASSQAIGLNYGYTF. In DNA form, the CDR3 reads TGCGCCAGCAGCCAAGCCATCGGGTTGAACTATGGCTACACCTTC.

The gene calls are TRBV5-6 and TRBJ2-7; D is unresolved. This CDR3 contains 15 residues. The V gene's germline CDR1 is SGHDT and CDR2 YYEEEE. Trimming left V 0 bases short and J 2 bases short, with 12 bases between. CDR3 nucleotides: TGTGCCAGCAGCTTGGAGCTCTCTGACCCCTACGAGCAGTACTTC. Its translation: CASSLELSDPYEQYF.

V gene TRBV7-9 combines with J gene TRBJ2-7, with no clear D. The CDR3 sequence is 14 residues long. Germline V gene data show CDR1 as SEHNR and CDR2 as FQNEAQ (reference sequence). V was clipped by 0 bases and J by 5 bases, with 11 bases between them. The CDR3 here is CASSLALTSDEQYF. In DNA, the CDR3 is TGTGCCAGCAGCTTAGCATTGACCTCTGACGAGCAGTACTTC.

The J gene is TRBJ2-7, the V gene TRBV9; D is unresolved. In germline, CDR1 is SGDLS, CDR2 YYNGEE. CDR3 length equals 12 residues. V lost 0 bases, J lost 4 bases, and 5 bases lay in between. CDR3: CASSVEAYEQYF. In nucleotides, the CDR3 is TGTGCCAGCAGCGTAGAGGCGTACGAGCAGTACTTC.

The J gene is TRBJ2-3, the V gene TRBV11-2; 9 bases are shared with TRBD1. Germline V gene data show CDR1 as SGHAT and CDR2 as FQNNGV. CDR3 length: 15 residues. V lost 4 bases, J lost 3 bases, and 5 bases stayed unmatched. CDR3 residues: CASSSRTGETDTQYF. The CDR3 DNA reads TGTGCCAGCAGCTCCCGGACAGGGGAAACAGATACGCAGTATTTT. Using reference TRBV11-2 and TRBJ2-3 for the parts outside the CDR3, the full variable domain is EAGVAQSPRYKIIEKRQSVAFWCNPISGHATLYWYQQILGQGPKLLIQFQNNGVVDDSQLPKDRFSAERLKGVDSTLKIQPAKLEDSAVYLCASSSRTGETDTQYFGPGTRLTVL.

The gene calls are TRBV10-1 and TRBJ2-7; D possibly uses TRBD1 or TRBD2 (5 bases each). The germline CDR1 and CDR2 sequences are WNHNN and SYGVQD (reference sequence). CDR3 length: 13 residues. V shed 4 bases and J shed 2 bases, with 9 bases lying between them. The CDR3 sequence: CASSAGRAYEQYF. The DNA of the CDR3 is TGCGCCAGCAGTGCGGGACGGGCCTACGAGCAGTACTTC.

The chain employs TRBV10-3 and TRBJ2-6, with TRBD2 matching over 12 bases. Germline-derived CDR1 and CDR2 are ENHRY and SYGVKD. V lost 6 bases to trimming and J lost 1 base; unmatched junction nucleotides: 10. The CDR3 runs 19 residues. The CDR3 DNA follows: TGTGCCATCAGGCTCAGACTAGCGGGAGAGCAGTCTGGGGCCAACGTCCTGACTTTC. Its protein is CAIRLRLAGEQSGANVLTF.

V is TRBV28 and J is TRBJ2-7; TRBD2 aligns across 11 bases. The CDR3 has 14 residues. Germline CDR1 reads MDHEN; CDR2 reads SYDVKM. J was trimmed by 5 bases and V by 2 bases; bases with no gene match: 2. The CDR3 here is CASSLLAGGDEQYF. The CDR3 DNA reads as TGTGCCAGCAGTTTACTAGCGGGAGGAGACGAGCAGTACTTC.

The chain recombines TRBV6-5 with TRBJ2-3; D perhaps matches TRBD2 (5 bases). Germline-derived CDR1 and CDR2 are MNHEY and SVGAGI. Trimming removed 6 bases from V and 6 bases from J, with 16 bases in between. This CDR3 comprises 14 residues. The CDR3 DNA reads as TGTGCCAGCAGCCCTACTAGTGGTATGGATACGCAGTATTTT. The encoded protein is CASSPTSGMDTQYF.

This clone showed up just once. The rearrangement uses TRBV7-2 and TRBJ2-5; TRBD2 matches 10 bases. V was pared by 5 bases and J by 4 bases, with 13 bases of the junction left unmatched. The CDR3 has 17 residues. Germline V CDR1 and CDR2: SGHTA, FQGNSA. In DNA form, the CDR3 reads TGTGCCAGCAGCCCTCGTACTAGCGGGGCAGCCCCAGAGACCCAGTACTTC. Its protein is CASSPRTSGAAPETQYF.

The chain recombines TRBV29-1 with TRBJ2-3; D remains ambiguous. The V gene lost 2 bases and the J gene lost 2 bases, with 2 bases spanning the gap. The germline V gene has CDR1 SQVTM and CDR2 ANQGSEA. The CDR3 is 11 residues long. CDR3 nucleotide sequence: TGCAGCGTTGAAATCACAGATACGCAGTATTTT. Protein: CSVEITDTQYF.

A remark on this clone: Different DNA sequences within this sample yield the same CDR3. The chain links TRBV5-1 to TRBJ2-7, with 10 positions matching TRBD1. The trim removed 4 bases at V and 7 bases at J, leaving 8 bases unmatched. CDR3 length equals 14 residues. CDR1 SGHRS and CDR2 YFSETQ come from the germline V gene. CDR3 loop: CASSPRQGAGEQYF. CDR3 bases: TGCGCCAGCAGCCCAAGACAGGGGGCAGGGGAGCAGTACTTC.

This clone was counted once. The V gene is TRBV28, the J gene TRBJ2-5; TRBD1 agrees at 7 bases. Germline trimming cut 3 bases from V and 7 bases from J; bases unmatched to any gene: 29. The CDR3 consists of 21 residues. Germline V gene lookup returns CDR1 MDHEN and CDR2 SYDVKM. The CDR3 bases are TGTGCCAGCAGTTTGTCTGAGGAAATATTCGGACAGGTGAGCTTATTGGGGACCCAGTACTTC. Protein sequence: CASSLSEEIFGQVSLLGTQYF.

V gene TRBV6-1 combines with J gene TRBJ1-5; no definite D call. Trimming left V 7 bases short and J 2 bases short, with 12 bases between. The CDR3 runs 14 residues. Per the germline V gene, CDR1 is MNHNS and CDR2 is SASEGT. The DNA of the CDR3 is TGTGCCAGCAAAGACGGGTTCGGCAATCAGCCCCAGCATTTT. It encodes CASKDGFGNQPQHF.

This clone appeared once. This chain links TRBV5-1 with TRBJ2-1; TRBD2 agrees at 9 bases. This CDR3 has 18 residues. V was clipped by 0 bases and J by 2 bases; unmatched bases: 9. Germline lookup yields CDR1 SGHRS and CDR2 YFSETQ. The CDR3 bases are TGCGCCAGCAGCTTGGGACTAGCGGAAGCAGCACCCTACAATGAGCAGTTCTTC. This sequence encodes CASSLGLAEAAPYNEQFF.

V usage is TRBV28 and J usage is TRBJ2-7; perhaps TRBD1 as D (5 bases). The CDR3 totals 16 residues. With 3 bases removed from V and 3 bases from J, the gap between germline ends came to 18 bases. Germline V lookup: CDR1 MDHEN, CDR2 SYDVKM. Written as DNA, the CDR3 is TGTGCCAGCAGTTTGAATAGACTCACAGGAGACTACGAGCAGTACTTC. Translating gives CASSLNRLTGDYEQYF. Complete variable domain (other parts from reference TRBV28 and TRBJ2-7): DVKVTQSSRYLVKRTGEKVFLECVQDMDHENMFWYRQDPGLGLRLIYFSYDVKMKEKGDIPEGYSVSREKKERFSLILESASTNQTSMYLCASSLNRLTGDYEQYFGPGTRLTVT.

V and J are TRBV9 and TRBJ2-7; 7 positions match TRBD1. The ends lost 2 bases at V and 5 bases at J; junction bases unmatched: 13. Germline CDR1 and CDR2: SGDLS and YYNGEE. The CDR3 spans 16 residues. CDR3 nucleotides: TGTGCCAGCAGCGTCGGGGTTACACAGGGGATCGACGAGCAGTACTTC. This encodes CASSVGVTQGIDEQYF.

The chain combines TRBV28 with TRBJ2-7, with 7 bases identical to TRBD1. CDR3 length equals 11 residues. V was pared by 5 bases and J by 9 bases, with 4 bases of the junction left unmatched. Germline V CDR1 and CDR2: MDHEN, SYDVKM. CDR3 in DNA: TGTGCCAGCAGTACAGGGGCAGGGCAGTACTTC. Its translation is CASSTGAGQYF.

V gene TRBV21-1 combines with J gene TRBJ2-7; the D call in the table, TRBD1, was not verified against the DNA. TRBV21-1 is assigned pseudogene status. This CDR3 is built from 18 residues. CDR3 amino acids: CASSNFWQAEIRSYEQYF. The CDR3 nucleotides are TGTGCCAGCAGCAATTTCTGGCAGGCCGAAATTCGCTCCTACGAGCAGTACTTC.

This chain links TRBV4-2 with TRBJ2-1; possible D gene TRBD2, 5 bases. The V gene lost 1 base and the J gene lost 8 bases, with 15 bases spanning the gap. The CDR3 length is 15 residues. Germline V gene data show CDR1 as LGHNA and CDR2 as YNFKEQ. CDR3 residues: CASSQGRGWGHEQFF. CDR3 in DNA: TGTGCCAGCAGCCAAGGTCGGGGTTGGGGTCATGAGCAGTTCTTC.

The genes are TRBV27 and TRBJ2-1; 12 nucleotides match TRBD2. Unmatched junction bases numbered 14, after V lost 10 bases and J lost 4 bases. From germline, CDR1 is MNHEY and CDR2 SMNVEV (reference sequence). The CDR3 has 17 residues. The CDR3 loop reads CATNSGTSGFPYNEQFF. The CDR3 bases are TGTGCCACTAACTCCGGGACTAGCGGGTTCCCGTACAATGAGCAGTTCTTC.